The clone carrying this T cell receptor (beta chain) appeared a few times. The antigen is unknown. This sample was included in a study of T cells in Graves' hyperthyroidism and ophthalmopathy. Study results and limitations: A 13 V-J model separated ophthalmopathy from stable hyperthyroidism.

Amplification of TCR beta CDR3 regions was performed using RNA transcripts as template. Using the HTBI primer set, a first-round RT-PCR was run on the TCR CDR3. A single record per CDR3 protein comes from TCRdb applying MiXCR to the multiplex PCR reads. The table shows 550,000 to 650,000 distinct CDR3 sequences, with 14% occurring only once. The sequence came from a woman aged 25 to 39 with Graves' hyperthyroidism that later progressed to Graves' ophthalmopathy. What was sequenced was blood.

The CDR3 reads CASRLGQPNTEAFF. The CDR3 nucleotides read TGTGCCAGTAGGCTGGGACAACCGAACACTGAAGCTTTCTTT. V and J are TRBV19 and TRBJ1-1, with a possible D match to TRBD1 (6 bases). CDR1 and CDR2 from the germline V gene are LNHDA and SQIVND (reference sequence). The CDR3 is 14 amino acids. V lost 6 bases, J lost 1 base, and 12 bases lay in between.